This T cell receptor beta chain derives from a study of graft-versus-host responses after intestinal transplantation. Study at large: Transplantation in recipients was multivisceral, liver-intestinal, or isolated intestinal. For around 3 years after anti-thymocyte globulin induction, all recipients took tacrolimus and steroids.

About this clone itself: The antigen is not known.

V was shortened by 0 bases and J by 4 bases, with 7 bases between the two germline ends. The CDR3 extends over 14 amino acids. CDR1 and CDR2 from the germline V gene are MNHEY and SMNVEV (reference sequence). The method was immunoSEQ multiplex PCR; TCRdb's version includes in-frame clones alone and lacks a portion of them. The sample yields approximately 100,000 clones, roughly 93% seen once. The chain carries TRBV27 and TRBJ1-5; a possible D gene is TRBD1 (5 bases). The clonotype comes from a human donor who received an intestinal transplant. Specimen: unstimulated CD8+ T cells sorted from spleen or lymph node cells, collected before intestinal transplant. The CDR3 region has the DNA TGTGCCAGCAGTTTATCCGGGGCAAATCAGCCCCAGCATTTT. Encoded protein: CASSLSGANQPQHF.